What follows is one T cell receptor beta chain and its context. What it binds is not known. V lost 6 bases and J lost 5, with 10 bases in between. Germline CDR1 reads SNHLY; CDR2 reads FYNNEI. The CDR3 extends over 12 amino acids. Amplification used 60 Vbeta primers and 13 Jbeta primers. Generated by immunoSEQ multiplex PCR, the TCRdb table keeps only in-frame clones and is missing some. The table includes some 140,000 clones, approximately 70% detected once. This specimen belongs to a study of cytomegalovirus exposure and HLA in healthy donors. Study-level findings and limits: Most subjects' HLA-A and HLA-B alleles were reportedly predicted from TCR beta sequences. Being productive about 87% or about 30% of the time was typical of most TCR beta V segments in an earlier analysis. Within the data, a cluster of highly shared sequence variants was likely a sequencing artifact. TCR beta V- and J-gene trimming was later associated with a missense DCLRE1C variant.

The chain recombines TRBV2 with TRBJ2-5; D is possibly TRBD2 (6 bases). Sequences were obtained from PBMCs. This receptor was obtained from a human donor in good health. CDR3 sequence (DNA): TGTGCCAGCAGCGCGACTAGGGAGACCCAGTACTTC. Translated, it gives CASSATRETQYF.